The rows below give T cell receptor beta chains drawn from one sample of a study of blood T cell repertoires in COVID-19. Here immunoSEQ multiplex PCR was the method, and the copy in TCRdb shows in-frame clones only, minus some. The repertoire includes about 73,000 clones, 83% of them detected once, and roughly 5.7% sits in the top ten. Sequenced input: peripheral blood. All receptors come from a woman aged 60-75 years with acute or convalescent COVID-19. Both conserved end residues are part of each CDR3. The order of the fields is V gene, clone size, D gene, J gene, CDR3 protein, CDR3 DNA. D genes are given only for firm matches. The size entry is marked missing in some rows and otherwise reads once, few, many or a size class.

TRBV19	NA	NA	TRBJ1-2	CASEQRGFHGYTF	TGTGCCTCCGAACAAAGGGGCTTCCATGGCTACACCTTC
TRBV30	NA	NA	TRBJ1-2	CAWSESANYGYTF	TGTGCCTGGAGTGAATCTGCTAACTATGGCTACACCTTC
TRBV4-1	NA	NA	TRBJ1-2	CASSQGLANINYGYTF	TGCGCCAGCAGCCAAGGTTTGGCAAATATTAACTATGGCTACACCTTC
TRBV19	NA	TRBD1	TRBJ1-2	CASSPQTGTYGYTF	TGTGCCAGTAGTCCCCAGACAGGGACCTATGGCTACACCTTC
TRBV5-4	NA	TRBD2	TRBJ2-5	CASSLEGLGVETQYF	TGTGCCAGCAGCTTGGAGGGACTAGGGGTGGAGACCCAGTACTTC
TRBV3-1/TRBV3-2	NA	NA	TRBJ2-7	CASSQDGGDVRSYEQYF	TGTGCCAGCAGCCAAGATGGAGGGGACGTGAGGTCCTACGAGCAGTACTTC
TRBV7-9	NA	NA	TRBJ1-5	CASSSVYSNQPQHF	TGTGCCAGCAGCTCTGTGTATAGCAATCAGCCCCAGCATTTT
TRBV24-1	NA	NA	TRBJ1-2	CATSGDYGYTF	TGTGCCACCTCCGGGGACTATGGCTACACCTTC
TRBV19	NA	TRBD1	TRBJ1-2	CASSLLQGNGYTF	TGTGCCAGTAGTCTACTACAGGGGAATGGCTACACCTTC
TRBV30	few	NA	TRBJ1-1	CAWSVRQGTEAFF	TGTGCCTGGAGTGTAAGGCAGGGCACTGAAGCTTTCTTT
TRBV10-3	NA	NA	TRBJ1-1	CAISEGGKNTEAFF	TGTGCCATCAGTGAGGGGGGGAAGAACACTGAAGCTTTCTTT
TRBV9	NA	NA	TRBJ2-5	CASSVGWLSQKETQYF	TGTGCCAGCAGCGTAGGGTGGCTCTCCCAAAAAGAGACCCAGTACTTC
TRBV5-6	NA	NA	TRBJ1-1	CASSLRGVKMNTEAFF	TGTGCCAGCAGCTTGCGGGGAGTTAAGATGAACACTGAAGCTTTCTTT
TRBV9	NA	TRBD1	TRBJ1-2	CASSDRLDRANYGYTF	TGTGCCAGCAGCGACCGTCTCGACAGGGCTAACTATGGCTACACCTTC
TRBV3-1/TRBV3-2	NA	TRBD1	TRBJ1-1	CASSQDWGTGNTEAFF	TGTGCCAGCAGCCAAGATTGGGGGACAGGGAACACTGAAGCTTTCTTT
TRBV10-1	NA	NA	TRBJ1-1	CASSDFSGTEAFF	TGCGCCAGCAGTGACTTTTCAGGGACTGAAGCTTTCTTT
TRBV7-3	NA	TRBD1	TRBJ1-2	CASSAGQGSGYTF	TGTGCCAGCAGCGCCGGACAGGGAAGTGGCTACACCTTC
TRBV19	NA	NA	TRBJ1-5	CASRAGGRVNQPQHF	TGTGCCAGTCGTGCGGGGGGGCGAGTTAATCAGCCCCAGCATTTT
TRBV24-1	NA	TRBD1	TRBJ2-2	CATSGDRSAGELFF	TGTGCCACCAGTGGGGACAGGTCTGCCGGGGAGCTGTTTTTT
TRBV5-1	NA	NA	TRBJ1-4	CASSSGNEKLFF	TGCGCCAGCAGCTCGGGTAATGAAAAACTGTTTTTT
TRBV18	few	NA	TRBJ2-3	CASSPRTEVGNTQYF	TGTGCCAGCTCACCACGGACAGAGGTTGGGAATACGCAGTATTTT
TRBV9	NA	TRBD1	TRBJ1-2	CASSDGQGSGYTF	TGTGCCAGCAGTGATGGACAGGGGAGCGGCTACACCTTC
TRBV6-4	NA	TRBD2	TRBJ2-3	CATKQRGDTDTQYF	TGTGCCACAAAACAGCGGGGGGACACAGATACGCAGTATTTT
TRBV24-1	NA	TRBD1	TRBJ1-5	CATSEGTGIQPQHF	TGTGCCACCAGCGAAGGGACAGGGATTCAGCCCCAGCATTTT
TRBV11-2	NA	TRBD2	TRBJ2-7	CASSFRGGQYEQYF	TGTGCCAGCAGCTTTCGGGGGGGCCAGTACGAGCAGTACTTC
TRBV20-1	few	NA	TRBJ2-1	CSARKPGEQFF	TGCAGTGCTAGAAAGCCGGGTGAGCAGTTCTTC
TRBV11-2	NA	NA	TRBJ2-7	CASSLAQGIGEQYF	TGTGCCAGCAGCTTAGCTCAGGGAATTGGCGAGCAGTACTTC
TRBV5-1	NA	TRBD1	TRBJ1-1	CASSSGQGPNTEAFF	TGCGCCAGCAGCTCGGGACAGGGACCGAACACTGAAGCTTTCTTT
TRBV5-6	once	TRBD1	TRBJ1-5	CASSSGQLGQPQHF	TGTGCCAGCAGCTCGGGACAGCTCGGTCAGCCCCAGCATTTT
TRBV20-1	NA	NA	TRBJ2-5	CSASKIAERTQYF	TGCAGTGCTAGTAAAATAGCGGAGAGGACCCAGTACTTC
TRBV4-2	few	NA	TRBJ2-7	CASSQGNRDYEQYF	TGTGCCAGCAGCCAAGGGAACAGGGACTACGAGCAGTACTTC
TRBV19	once	TRBD1	TRBJ1-1	CATGTGHTEAFF	TGTGCCACCGGGACAGGGCACACTGAAGCTTTCTTT
TRBV3-1/TRBV3-2	NA	NA	TRBJ2-3	CASSQEAADTQYF	TGTGCCAGCAGCCAAGAGGCAGCAGATACGCAGTATTTT
TRBV7-3	NA	TRBD1	TRBJ1-1	CASSPQGALTEAFF	TGTGCCAGCAGCCCGCAGGGGGCGCTAACTGAAGCTTTCTTT
TRBV12-3/TRBV12-4	NA	NA	TRBJ1-1	CASSLGLGAAFF	TGTGCCAGCAGTTTGGGCCTGGGGGCCGCTTTCTTT
TRBV6-1	NA	TRBD1	TRBJ2-7	CASSERGTGGCF	TGTGCCAGCAGTGAAAGAGGGACAGGGGGCTGCTTC
TRBV19	NA	NA	TRBJ1-1	CASRIAAAGNTEAFF	TGTGCCAGTAGGATCGCGGCTGCTGGGAACACTGAAGCTTTCTTT
TRBV30	NA	TRBD1	TRBJ1-6	CAWRGTGVYNSPLHF	TGTGCCTGGAGGGGGACAGGAGTCTATAATTCACCCCTCCACTTT
TRBV6-5	NA	TRBD1	TRBJ2-3	CAINRGQAPDTQYF	TGTGCCATTAACAGGGGGCAAGCCCCAGATACGCAGTATTTT
TRBV6-5	NA	NA	TRBJ1-6	CASSYDHQGRALHF	TGTGCCAGCAGTTACGACCATCAGGGTAGGGCCCTCCACTTT
TRBV5-1	few	NA	TRBJ1-1	CASSFSEGTEAFF	TGCGCCAGCAGCTTTTCGGAGGGCACTGAAGCTTTCTTT
TRBV6-4	NA	NA	TRBJ1-5	CASSQNRNEPQHF	TGTGCCAGCAGCCAGAACAGGAATGAGCCCCAGCATTTT
TRBV9	NA	NA	TRBJ2-7	CASSERSGELFDEQYF	TGTGCCAGCAGCGAACGTAGCGGAGAACTCTTTGACGAGCAGTACTTC
TRBV19	NA	NA	TRBJ2-2	CASSIVRDSGELFF	TGTGCCAGTAGTATAGTTAGGGACTCCGGGGAGCTGTTTTTT
TRBV25-1	NA	NA	TRBJ1-5	CASSLTGDQPQHF	TGTGCCAGCAGTCTGACGGGGGATCAGCCCCAGCATTTT
TRBV9	once	TRBD2	TRBJ2-3	CASSHPGLASSLRSSTDTQYF	TGTGCCAGCAGCCATCCGGGACTAGCCTCCTCCTTACGCTCATCCACAGATACGCAGTATTTT
TRBV29-1	NA	NA	TRBJ1-5	CSVGARNQPQHF	TGCAGCGTTGGAGCGAGAAATCAGCCCCAGCATTTT
TRBV3-1/TRBV3-2	NA	NA	TRBJ2-1	CASSPGSSYNEQFF	TGTGCCAGCTCCCCTGGGAGCTCCTACAATGAGCAGTTCTTC
TRBV5-4	NA	TRBD1	TRBJ1-3	CASSARDREGNTIYF	TGTGCCAGCAGCGCCCGGGACAGGGAGGGAAACACCATATATTTT
TRBV5-1	NA	TRBD1	TRBJ1-2	CASSRGQGFGYTF	TGCGCCAGCAGCAGGGGACAGGGTTTTGGCTACACCTTC